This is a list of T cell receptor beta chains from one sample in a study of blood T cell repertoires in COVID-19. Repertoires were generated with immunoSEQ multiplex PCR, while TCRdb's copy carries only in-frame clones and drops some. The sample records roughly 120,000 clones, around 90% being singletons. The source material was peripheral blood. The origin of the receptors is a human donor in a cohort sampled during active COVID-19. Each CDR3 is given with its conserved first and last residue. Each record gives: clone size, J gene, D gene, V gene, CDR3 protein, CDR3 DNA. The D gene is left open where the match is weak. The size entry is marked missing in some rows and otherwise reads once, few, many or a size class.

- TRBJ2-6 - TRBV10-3 CAITGSGANVLTF TGTGCCATCACGGGCTCTGGGGCCAACGTCCTGACTTTC
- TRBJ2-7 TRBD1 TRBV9 CASSANTGAAYEQYF TGTGCCAGCAGCGCAAATACAGGGGCGGCCTACGAGCAGTACTTC
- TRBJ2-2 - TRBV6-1 CASSATDSPGTGELFF TGTGCCAGCAGTGCAACGGACAGCCCTGGGACCGGGGAGCTGTTTTTT
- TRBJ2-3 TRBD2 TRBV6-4 CASSLLAGGGADTQYF TGTGCCAGCAGTCTACTAGCGGGAGGAGGGGCAGATACGCAGTATTTT
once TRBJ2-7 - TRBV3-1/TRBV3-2 CASRAQGWGPHEQYF TGTGCCAGCAGAGCACAGGGCTGGGGTCCCCACGAGCAGTACTTC
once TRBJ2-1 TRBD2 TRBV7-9 CASSLTSLASFNEQFF TGTGCCAGCAGCCTGACTAGCTTGGCGAGTTTCAATGAGCAGTTCTTC
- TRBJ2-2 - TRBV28 CASSLSPGYTGELFF TGTGCCAGCAGTTTGTCGCCCGGGTACACCGGGGAGCTGTTTTTT
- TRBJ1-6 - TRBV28 CASRVRGGSYNSPLHF TGTGCCAGCAGGGTGAGGGGGGGCTCCTATAATTCACCCCTCCACTTT
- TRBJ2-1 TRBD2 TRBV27 CASSSRGGPGNEQFF TGTGCCAGCAGTTCGCGGGGGGGCCCCGGCAATGAGCAGTTCTTC
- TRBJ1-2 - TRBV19 CASKPDSYGYTF TGTGCCAGTAAACCCGACAGTTATGGCTACACCTTC
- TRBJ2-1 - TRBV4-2 CASSHPGGDEQFF TGTGCCAGCAGCCATCCGGGGGGCGATGAGCAGTTCTTC
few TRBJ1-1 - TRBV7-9 CASSVTVNTEAFF TGTGCCAGCAGCGTAACAGTGAACACTGAAGCTTTCTTT
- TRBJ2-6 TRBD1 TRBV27 CASSPGQGAHALNPGANVLTF TGTGCCAGCAGCCCCGGACAGGGGGCCCACGCTCTAAATCCTGGGGCCAACGTCCTGACTTTC
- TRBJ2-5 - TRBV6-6 CASSPGSPRETQYF TGTGCCAGCAGCCCCGGGTCCCCGAGGGAGACCCAGTACTTC
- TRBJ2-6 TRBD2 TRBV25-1 CAAGGSGANVLTF TGTGCCGCGGGGGGGTCTGGGGCCAACGTCCTGACTTTC
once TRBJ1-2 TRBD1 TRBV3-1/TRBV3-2 CASSQEDRDYGYTF TGTGCCAGCAGCCAAGAGGACAGGGATTATGGCTACACCTTC
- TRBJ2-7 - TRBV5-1 CASSQTSSSYEQYF TGCGCCAGCAGCCAGACATCGAGCTCCTACGAGCAGTACTTC
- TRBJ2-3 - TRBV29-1 CSGRVGSTDTQYF TGCAGCGGGAGGGTAGGGAGCACAGATACGCAGTATTTT
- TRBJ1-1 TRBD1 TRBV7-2 CASRAHRGMNTEAFF TGTGCCAGCAGAGCACACAGGGGCATGAACACTGAAGCTTTCTTT
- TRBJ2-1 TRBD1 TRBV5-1 CASSLMLTGGTYNEQFF TGCGCCAGCAGCTTGATGCTGACAGGGGGGACCTACAATGAGCAGTTCTTC
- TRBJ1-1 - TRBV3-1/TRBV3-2 CASSQDEVQGSAFF TGTGCCAGCAGCCAAGATGAAGTTCAGGGATCAGCTTTCTTT
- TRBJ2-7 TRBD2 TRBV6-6 CATGLAGSSYEQYF TGTGCCACCGGACTAGCGGGATCCTCCTACGAGCAGTACTTC
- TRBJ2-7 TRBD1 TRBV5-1 CASSWTGGDSYEQYF TGCGCCAGCAGCTGGACAGGGGGGGACTCTTACGAGCAGTACTTC
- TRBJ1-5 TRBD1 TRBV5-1 CASSLKGAQPQHF TGCGCCAGCAGCTTGAAGGGGGCTCAGCCCCAGCATTTT
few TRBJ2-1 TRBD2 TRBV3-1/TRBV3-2 CASSQDPRTSGYYNEQFF TGTGCCAGCAGCCAAGATCCCCGGACTAGCGGGTATTACAATGAGCAGTTCTTC
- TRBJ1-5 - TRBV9 CASSVGRAGQPQHF TGTGCCAGCAGCGTAGGGAGGGCCGGTCAGCCCCAGCATTTT
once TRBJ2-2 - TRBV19 CASSITGRTGELFF TGTGCCAGTAGTATTACAGGGAGAACCGGGGAGCTGTTTTTT
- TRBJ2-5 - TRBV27 CASRATGTIQETQYF TGTGCCAGCAGGGCGACCGGGACAATCCAAGAGACCCAGTACTTC
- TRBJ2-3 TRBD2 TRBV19 CASSILAGEGDTQYF TGTGCCAGTAGTATACTAGCGGGAGAAGGTGATACGCAGTATTTT
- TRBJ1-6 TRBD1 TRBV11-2 CASSADRGKTNNSPLHF TGTGCCAGCAGCGCGGACAGGGGAAAAACGAATAATTCACCCCTCCACTTT
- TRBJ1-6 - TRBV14 CASRQAGTFNSPLHF TGTGCCAGCAGACAGGCCGGGACTTTCAATTCACCCCTCCACTTT
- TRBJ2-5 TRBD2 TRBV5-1 CASSSRLAGMETQYF TGCGCCAGCAGCTCCCGACTAGCGGGGATGGAGACCCAGTACTTC
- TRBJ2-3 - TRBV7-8 CASSSIRDFTDTQYF TGTGCCAGCAGTAGTATTCGCGATTTCACAGATACGCAGTATTTT
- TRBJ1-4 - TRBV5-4 CASSYQVPTTNEKLFF TGTGCCAGCAGCTACCAGGTCCCGACAACTAATGAAAAACTGTTTTTT
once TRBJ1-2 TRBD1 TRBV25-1 CASSAQTGVGYTF TGTGCCAGCAGTGCCCAGACAGGGGTAGGCTACACCTTC
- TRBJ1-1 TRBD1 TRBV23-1 CASSQCRTGPPMNTEAFF TGCGCCAGCAGTCAATGTAGGACAGGGCCTCCCATGAACACTGAAGCTTTCTTT
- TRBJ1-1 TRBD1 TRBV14 CASSELLPGQGGIEAFF TGTGCCAGCAGCGAACTACTACCGGGACAGGGAGGAATTGAAGCTTTCTTT
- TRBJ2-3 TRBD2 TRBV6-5 CASSSRLAPTDTQYF TGTGCCAGCAGTTCCCGACTAGCCCCCACAGATACGCAGTATTTT
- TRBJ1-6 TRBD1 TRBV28 CASVGQGSYSPLHF TGTGCCAGTGTGGGACAGGGGAGTTATTCACCCCTCCACTTT
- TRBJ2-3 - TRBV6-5 CASADSLTDTQYF TGTGCCAGTGCGGACAGCCTCACAGATACGCAGTATTTT
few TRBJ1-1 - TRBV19 CASSIGGGRGLTEAFF TGTGCCAGTAGTATTGGGGGCGGCAGGGGCCTCACTGAAGCTTTCTTT
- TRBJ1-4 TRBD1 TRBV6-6 CASSRGTGAPNEKLFF TGTGCCAGCAGTCGAGGGACAGGGGCACCTAATGAAAAACTGTTTTTT
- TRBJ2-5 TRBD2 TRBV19 CASSPGLAGKETQYF TGTGCCAGTAGTCCGGGACTAGCGGGGAAAGAGACCCAGTACTTC
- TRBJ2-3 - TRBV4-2 CASSQEPVGGAQGTQYF TGTGCCAGCAGCCAAGAGCCAGTCGGGGGAGCCCAGGGTACGCAGTATTTT
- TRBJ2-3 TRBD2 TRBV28 CASSLLGLAASDTQYF TGTGCCAGCAGTTTATTGGGACTAGCGGCCTCAGATACGCAGTATTTT
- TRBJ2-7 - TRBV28 CASSVYQSRYF TGTGCCAGCAGCGTCTACCAAAGCCGGTACTTC
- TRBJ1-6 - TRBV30 CAWRAGLYNSPLHF TGTGCCTGGAGGGCAGGCCTCTATAATTCACCCCTCCACTTT
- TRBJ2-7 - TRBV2 CASSQRAGQGYF TGTGCCAGCAGTCAAAGGGCGGGTCAAGGGTACTTC
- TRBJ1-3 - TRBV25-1 CASTRTGVRNTIYF TGTGCCAGCACCCGAACGGGGGTCAGAAACACCATATATTTT
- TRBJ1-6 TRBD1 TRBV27 CASSFPVCGQVGIPLHF TGTGCCAGCAGTTTCCCCGTTTGTGGACAGGTTGGGATTCCCCTCCACTTT
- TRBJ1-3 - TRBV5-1 CASSPGGAGNTIYF TGCGCCAGCAGCCCTGGCGGGGCTGGAAACACCATATATTTT
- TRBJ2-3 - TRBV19 CASSSTSTGLTDTQYF TGTGCCAGTAGTTCGACTTCCACGGGACTCACAGATACGCAGTATTTT
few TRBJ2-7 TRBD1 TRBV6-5 CASSLQTGLSYEQYF TGTGCCAGCAGTTTACAGACAGGGCTATCCTACGAGCAGTACTTC
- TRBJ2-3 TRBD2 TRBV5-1 CASSLTLAGERHTQYF TGCGCCAGCAGCCTCACACTAGCGGGGGAGCGTCATACGCAGTATTTT
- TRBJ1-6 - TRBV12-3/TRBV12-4 CASTAVDNSPLHF TGTGCCAGCACCGCGGTGGATAATTCACCCCTCCACTTT
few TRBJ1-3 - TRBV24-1 CATSDSGVGNTIYF TGTGCCACCAGTGATTCGGGGGTTGGAAACACCATATATTTT
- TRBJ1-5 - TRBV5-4 CASSVGGTGGSQPQHF TGTGCCAGCAGCGTGGGGGGCACAGGTGGTTCCCAGCCCCAGCATTTT
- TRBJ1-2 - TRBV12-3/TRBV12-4 CASSFHRAGYTF TGTGCCAGCAGTTTCCACAGGGCTGGCTACACCTTC
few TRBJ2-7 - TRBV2 CASTLYRDSYEQYF TGTGCCAGCACCCTTTACAGGGACTCCTACGAGCAGTACTTC
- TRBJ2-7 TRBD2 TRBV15 CATSRDVAGRDEQYF TGTGCCACCAGCAGAGACGTAGCGGGGCGCGACGAGCAGTACTTC